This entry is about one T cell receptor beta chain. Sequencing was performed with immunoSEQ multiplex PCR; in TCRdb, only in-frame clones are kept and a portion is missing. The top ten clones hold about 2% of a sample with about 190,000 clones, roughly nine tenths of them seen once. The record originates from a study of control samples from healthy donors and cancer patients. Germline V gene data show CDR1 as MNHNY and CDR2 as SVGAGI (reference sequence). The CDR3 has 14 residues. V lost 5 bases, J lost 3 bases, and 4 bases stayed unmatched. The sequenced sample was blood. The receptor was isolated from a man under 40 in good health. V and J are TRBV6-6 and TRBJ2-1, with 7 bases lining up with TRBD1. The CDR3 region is CASSADRVYNEQFF. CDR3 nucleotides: TGTGCCAGCAGTGCTGACAGGGTCTACAATGAGCAGTTCTTC.